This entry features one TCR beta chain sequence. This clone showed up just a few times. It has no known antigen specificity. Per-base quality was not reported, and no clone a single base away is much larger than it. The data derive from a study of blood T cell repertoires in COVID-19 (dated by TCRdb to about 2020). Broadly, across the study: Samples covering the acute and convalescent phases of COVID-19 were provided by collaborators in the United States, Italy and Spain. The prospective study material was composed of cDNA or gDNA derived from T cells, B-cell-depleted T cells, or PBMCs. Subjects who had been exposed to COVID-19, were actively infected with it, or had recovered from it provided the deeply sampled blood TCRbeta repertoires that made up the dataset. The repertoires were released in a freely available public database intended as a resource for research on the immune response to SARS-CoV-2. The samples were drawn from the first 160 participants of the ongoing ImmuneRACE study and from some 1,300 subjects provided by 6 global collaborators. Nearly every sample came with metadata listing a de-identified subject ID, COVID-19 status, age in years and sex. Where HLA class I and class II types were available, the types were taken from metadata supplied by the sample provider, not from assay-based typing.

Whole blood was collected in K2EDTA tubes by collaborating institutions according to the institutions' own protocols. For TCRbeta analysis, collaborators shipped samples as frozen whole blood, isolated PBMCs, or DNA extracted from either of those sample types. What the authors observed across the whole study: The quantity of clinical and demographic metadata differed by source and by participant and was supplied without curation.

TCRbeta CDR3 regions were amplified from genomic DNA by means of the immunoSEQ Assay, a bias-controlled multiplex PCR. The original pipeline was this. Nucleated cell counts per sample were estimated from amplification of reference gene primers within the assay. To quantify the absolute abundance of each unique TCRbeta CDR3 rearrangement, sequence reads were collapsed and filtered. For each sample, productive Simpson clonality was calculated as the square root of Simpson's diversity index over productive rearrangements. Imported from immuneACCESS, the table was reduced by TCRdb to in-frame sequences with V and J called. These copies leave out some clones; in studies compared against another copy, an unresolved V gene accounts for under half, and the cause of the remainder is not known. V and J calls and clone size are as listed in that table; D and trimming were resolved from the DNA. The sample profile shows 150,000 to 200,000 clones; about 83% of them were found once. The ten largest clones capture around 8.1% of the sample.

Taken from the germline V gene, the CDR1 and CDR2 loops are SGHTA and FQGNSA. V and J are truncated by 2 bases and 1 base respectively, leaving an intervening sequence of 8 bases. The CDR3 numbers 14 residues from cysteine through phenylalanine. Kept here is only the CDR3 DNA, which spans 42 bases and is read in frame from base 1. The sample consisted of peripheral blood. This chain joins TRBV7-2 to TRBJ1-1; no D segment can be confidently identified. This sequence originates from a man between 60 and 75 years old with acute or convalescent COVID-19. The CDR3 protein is CASSLQDTNTEAFF. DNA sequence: TGTGCCAGCAGCTTACAGGATACGAACACTGAAGCTTTCTTT.